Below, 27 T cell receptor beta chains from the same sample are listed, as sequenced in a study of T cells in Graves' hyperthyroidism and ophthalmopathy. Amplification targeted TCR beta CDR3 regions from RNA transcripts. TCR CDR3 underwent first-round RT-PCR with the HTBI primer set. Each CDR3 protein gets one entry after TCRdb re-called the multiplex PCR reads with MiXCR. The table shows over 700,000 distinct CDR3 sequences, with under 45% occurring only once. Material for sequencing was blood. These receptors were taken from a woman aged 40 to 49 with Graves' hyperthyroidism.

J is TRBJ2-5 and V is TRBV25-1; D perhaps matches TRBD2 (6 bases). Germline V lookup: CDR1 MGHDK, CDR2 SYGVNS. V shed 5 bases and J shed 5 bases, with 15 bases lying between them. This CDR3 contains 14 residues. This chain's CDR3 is CASSIPLGGETQYF. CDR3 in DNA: TGTGCCAGCAGTATCCCCCTTGGGGGGGAGACCCAGTACTTC.

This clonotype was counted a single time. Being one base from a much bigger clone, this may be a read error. CDR3 in amino acids: CSVGVQLNRPQHF. The CDR3 region has the DNA TGCAGCGTTGGTGTACAGTTGAATCGGCCCCAGCATTTT. The V call is TRBV29-1, the J call TRBJ1-5, with unresolved D. Germline V CDR1 and CDR2: SQVTM, ANQGSEA. This CDR3 has 13 amino acids.

The CDR3 DNA reads TGTGCCAGCAGTTTGAGCCGGGTTGGCACCGGGGAGCTGTTTTTT. Amino acid sequence: CASSLSRVGTGELFF. The V and J genes are TRBV12-3 or TRBV12-4 and TRBJ2-2; no firm D call. The CDR3 runs to 15 residues. Trimming shortened V by 3 bases and J by 4 bases, and 12 bases separated the two germline ends.

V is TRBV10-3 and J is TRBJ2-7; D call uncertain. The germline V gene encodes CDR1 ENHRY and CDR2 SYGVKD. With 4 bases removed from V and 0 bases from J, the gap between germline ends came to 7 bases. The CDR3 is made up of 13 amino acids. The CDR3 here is CAISASSSYEQYF. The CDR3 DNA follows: TGTGCCATCAGTGCATCCAGCTCCTACGAGCAGTACTTC.

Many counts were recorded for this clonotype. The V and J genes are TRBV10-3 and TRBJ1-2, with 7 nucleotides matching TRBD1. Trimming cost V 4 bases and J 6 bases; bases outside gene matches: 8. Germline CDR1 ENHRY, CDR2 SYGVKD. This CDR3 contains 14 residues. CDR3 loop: CAISGLQGQDGYTF. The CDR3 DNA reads TGTGCCATCAGTGGATTACAGGGGCAGGATGGCTACACCTTC.

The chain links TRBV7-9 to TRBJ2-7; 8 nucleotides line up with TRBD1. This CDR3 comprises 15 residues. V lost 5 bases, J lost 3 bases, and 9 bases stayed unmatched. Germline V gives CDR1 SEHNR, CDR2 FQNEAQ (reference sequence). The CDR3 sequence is CASSHRDRTHYEQYF. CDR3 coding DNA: TGTGCCAGCAGCCACCGGGACAGGACGCACTACGAGCAGTACTTC.

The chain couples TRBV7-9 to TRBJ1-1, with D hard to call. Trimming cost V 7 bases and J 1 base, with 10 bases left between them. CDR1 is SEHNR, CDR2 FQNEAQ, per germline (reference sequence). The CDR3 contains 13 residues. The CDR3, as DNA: TGTGCCAGCACCCTACTAGGGAACACTGAAGCTTTCTTT. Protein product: CASTLLGNTEAFF. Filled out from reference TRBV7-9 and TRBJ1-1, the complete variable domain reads DTGVSQNPRHKITKRGQNVTFRCDPISEHNRLYWYRQTLGQGPEFLTYFQNEAQLEKSRLLSDRFSAERPKGSFSTLEIQRTEQGDSAMYLCASTLLGNTEAFFGQGTRLTVV.

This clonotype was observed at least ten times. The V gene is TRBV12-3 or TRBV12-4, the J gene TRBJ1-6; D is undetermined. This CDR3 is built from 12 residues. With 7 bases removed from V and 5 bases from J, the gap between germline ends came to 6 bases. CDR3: CASTVDNSPLHF. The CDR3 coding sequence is TGTGCCAGCACCGTGGATAATTCACCCCTCCACTTT.

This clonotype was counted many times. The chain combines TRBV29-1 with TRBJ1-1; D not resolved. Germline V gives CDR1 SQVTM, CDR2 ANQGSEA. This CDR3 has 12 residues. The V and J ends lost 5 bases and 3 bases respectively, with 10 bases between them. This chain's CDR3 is CSVYDGDTEAFF. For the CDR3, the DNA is TGCAGCGTTTATGACGGGGACACTGAAGCTTTCTTT.

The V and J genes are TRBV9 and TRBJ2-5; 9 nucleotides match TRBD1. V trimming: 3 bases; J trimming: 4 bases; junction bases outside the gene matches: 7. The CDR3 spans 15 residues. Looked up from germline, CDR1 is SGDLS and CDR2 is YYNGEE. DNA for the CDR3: TGTGCCAGCAGCGGCGGACAGGGGAGGGGAGAGACCCAGTACTTC. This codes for CASSGGQGRGETQYF.

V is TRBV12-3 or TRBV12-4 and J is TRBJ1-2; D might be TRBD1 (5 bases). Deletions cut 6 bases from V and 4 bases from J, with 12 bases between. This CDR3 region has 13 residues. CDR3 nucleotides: TGTGCCAGCAGCCAAGAACAGGTCTATGGCTACACCTTC. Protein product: CASSQEQVYGYTF.

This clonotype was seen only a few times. CDR3 loop: CSAAFTEAFF. CDR3 coding DNA: TGCAGTGCTGCCTTCACTGAAGCTTTCTTT. This sequence joins TRBV20-1 and TRBJ1-1; D is uncertain. This CDR3 has 10 amino acids. The V end was cut by 5 bases, the J end by 4 bases, with 5 bases between. The V gene's germline CDR1 is DFQATT and CDR2 SNEGSKA (reference sequence).

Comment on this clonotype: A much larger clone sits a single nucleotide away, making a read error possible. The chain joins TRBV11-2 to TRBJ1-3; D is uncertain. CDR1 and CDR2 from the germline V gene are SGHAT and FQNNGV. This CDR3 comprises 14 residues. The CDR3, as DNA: TGTGCCGGCAGCTTATTCATCTCTGGAAACACCATATATTTT. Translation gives CAGSLFISGNTIYF.

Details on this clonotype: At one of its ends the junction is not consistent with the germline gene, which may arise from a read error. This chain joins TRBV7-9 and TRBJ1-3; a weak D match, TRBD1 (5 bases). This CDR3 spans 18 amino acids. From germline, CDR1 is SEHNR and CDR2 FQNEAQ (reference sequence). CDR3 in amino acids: CASSREPADSHSGNTIYF. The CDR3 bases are TGCGCCAGCAGCCGAGAACCAGCCGACAGCCACTCTGGAAACACCATATATTTT. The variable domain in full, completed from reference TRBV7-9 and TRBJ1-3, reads DTGVSQNPRHKITKRGQNVTFRCDPISEHNRLYWYRQTLGQGPEFLTYFQNEAQLEKSRLLSDRFSAERPKGSFSTLEIQRTEQGDSAMYLCASSREPADSHSGNTIYFGEGSWLTVV.

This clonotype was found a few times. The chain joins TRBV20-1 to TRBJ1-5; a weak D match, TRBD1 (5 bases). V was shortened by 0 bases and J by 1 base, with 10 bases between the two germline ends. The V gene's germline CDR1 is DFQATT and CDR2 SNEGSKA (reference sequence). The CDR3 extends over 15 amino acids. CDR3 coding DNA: TGCAGTGCTAGAGAGGCCCAGGGAAGCAATCAGCCCCAGCATTTT. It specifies CSAREAQGSNQPQHF.

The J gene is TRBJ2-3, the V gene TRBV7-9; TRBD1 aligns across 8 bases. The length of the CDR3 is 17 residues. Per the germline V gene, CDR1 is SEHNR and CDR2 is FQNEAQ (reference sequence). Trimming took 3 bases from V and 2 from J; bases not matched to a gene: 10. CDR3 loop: CASSLFPGQAFTDTQYF. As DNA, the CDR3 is TGTGCCAGCAGCTTGTTCCCGGGACAGGCTTTCACAGATACGCAGTATTTT.

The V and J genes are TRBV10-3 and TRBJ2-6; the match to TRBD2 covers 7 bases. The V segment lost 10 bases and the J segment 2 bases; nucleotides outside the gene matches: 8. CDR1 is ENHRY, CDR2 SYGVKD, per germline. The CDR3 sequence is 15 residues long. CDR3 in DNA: TGTGCCACCGGGGGGATCCTGCCTGGGGCCAACGTCCTGACTTTC. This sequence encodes CATGGILPGANVLTF.

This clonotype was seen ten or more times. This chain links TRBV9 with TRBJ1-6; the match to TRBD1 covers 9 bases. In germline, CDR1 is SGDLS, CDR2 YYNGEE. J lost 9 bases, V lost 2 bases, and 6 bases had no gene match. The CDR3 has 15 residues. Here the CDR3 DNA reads TGTGCCAGCAGCGTCTCGGGACAGGGAGCTTCACCCCTCCACTTT. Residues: CASSVSGQGASPLHF.

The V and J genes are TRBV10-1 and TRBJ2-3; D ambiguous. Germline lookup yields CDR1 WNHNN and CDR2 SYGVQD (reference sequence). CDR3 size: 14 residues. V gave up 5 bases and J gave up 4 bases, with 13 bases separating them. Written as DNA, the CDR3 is TGCGCCAGCAGTAGAAGGCGAGACGCAGATACGCAGTATTTT. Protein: CASSRRRDADTQYF.

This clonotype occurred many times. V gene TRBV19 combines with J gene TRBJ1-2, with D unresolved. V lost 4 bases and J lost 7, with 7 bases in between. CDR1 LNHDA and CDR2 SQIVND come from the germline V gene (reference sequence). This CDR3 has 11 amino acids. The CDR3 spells CASSRSSGYTF. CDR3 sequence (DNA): TGTGCCAGTAGTAGATCGTCTGGCTACACCTTC. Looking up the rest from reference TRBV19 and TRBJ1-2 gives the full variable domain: DGGITQSPKYLFRKEGQNVTLSCEQNLNHDAMYWYRQDPGQGLRLIYYSQIVNDFQKGDIAEGYSVSREKKESFPLTVTSAQKNPTAFYLCASSRSSGYTFGSGTRLTVV.

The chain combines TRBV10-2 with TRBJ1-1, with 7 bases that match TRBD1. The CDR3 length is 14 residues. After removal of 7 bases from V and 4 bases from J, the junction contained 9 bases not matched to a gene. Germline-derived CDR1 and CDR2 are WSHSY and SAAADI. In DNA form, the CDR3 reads TGCGCCAGCATTAAGACAGGGCTGGGCACTGAAGCTTTCTTT. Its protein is CASIKTGLGTEAFF.

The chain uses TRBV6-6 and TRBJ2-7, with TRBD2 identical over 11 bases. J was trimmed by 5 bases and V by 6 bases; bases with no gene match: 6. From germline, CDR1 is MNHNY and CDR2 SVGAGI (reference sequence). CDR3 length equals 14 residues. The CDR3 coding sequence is TGTGCCAGCAGCTCTAGCGGGGGGTTCCACGAGCAGTACTTC. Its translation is CASSSSGGFHEQYF.

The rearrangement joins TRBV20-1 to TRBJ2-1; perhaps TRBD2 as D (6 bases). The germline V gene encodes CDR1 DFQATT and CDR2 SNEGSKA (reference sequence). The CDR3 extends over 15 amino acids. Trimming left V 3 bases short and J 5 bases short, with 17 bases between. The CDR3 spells CSASGGGQIDNEQFF. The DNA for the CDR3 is TGCAGTGCTAGCGGGGGTGGGCAGATCGACAATGAGCAGTTCTTC.

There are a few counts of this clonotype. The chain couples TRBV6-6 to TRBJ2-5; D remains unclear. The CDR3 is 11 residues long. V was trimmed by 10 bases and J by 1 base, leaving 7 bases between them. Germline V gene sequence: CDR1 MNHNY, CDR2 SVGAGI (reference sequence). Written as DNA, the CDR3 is TGTGCCATTTATACCCAAGAGACCCAGTACTTC. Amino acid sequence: CAIYTQETQYF.

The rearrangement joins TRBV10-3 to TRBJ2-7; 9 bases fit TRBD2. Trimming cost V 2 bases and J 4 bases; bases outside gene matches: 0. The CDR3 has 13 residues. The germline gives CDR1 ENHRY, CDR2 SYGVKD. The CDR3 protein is CAISETSGYEQYF. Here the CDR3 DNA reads TGTGCCATCAGTGAGACTAGCGGGTACGAGCAGTACTTC.

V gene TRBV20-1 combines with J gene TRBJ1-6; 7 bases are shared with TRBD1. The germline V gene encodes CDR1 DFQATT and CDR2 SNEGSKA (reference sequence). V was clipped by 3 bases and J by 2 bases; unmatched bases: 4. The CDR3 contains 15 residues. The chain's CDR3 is CSARRQGAYNSPLHF. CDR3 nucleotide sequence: TGCAGTGCTAGGAGACAGGGCGCCTATAATTCACCCCTCCACTTT.

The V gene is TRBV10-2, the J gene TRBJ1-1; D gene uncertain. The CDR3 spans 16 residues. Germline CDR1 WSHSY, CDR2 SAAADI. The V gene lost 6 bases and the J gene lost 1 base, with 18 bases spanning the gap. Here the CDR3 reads CASRASSLNPNTEAFF. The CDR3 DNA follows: TGCGCCAGCAGGGCCAGCAGCTTAAACCCGAACACTGAAGCTTTCTTT.